Below are 20 T cell receptor beta chains sequenced from a single sample in a study of T cell responses to AZD1222 COVID-19 vaccine. Only in-frame clones appear in the TCRdb table, and some are missing; sequencing was by immunoSEQ multiplex PCR. The sample has about 110,000 clones, 85% to 90% seen once; the top ten hold 3% to 3.5%. The sample was peripheral blood, taken on day 0 of AZD1222 vaccination. The source of these receptors is an adult in good health.

This clone was found once. The V call is TRBV11-2, the J call TRBJ2-1; D is possibly TRBD1 or TRBD2 (5 bases each). V was clipped by 1 base and J by 13 bases, with 8 bases between them. This CDR3 is built from 11 residues. The germline V gene has CDR1 SGHAT and CDR2 FQNNGV. The CDR3 spells CASSLGGTQFF. The CDR3 coding sequence is TGTGCCAGCAGCTTAGGGGGGACCCAGTTCTTC.

The chain joins TRBV5-1 to TRBJ2-7; weak D call: TRBD1 (6 bases). CDR1 and CDR2 from the germline V gene are SGHRS and YFSETQ. The germline V and J ends were trimmed by 3 bases and 2 bases, with 6 bases remaining between them. The CDR3 covers 12 residues. CDR3 nucleotides: TGCGCCAGCAGCTGGGACACCTACGAGCAGTACTTC. It is translated as CASSWDTYEQYF.

CDR3 residues: CASSLTADTQYF. The CDR3 DNA is TGTGCCAGCAGCTTAACGGCAGATACGCAGTATTTT. The chain uses TRBV7-3 and TRBJ2-3, with no clear D. Trimming cost V 0 bases and J 4 bases, with 2 bases left between them. Germline loops: CDR1 SGHTA, CDR2 FQGTGA. The CDR3 sequence is 12 residues long.

This chain joins TRBV7-9 and TRBJ2-3, with 8 bases identical to TRBD1. The CDR3 consists of 13 residues. V trimming: 6 bases; J trimming: 6 bases; junction bases outside the gene matches: 5. Germline values: CDR1 SEHNR, CDR2 FQNEAQ (reference sequence). The chain's CDR3 is CASRETGEDTQYF. The CDR3, as DNA: TGTGCCAGCAGGGAGACAGGGGAGGATACGCAGTATTTT. Complete variable domain (other parts from reference TRBV7-9 and TRBJ2-3): DTGVSQNPRHKITKRGQNVTFRCDPISEHNRLYWYRQTLGQGPEFLTYFQNEAQLEKSRLLSDRFSAERPKGSFSTLEIQRTEQGDSAMYLCASRETGEDTQYFGPGTRLTVL.

The rearrangement links TRBV5-8 to TRBJ2-2; D gene uncertain. CDR3 length: 16 residues. V was clipped by 0 bases and J by 0 bases, with 9 bases between them. The germline V gene has CDR1 SGHTS and CDR2 YDEGEE. The CDR3 is CASSLGKIPNTGELFF. The CDR3 DNA reads as TGTGCCAGCAGCTTGGGCAAAATCCCGAACACCGGGGAGCTGTTTTTT.

The chain uses TRBV2 and TRBJ2-5; 9 bases fit TRBD2. The CDR3 is made up of 20 amino acids. V shed 4 bases, J shed 7 bases, and the junction held 25 bases outside the gene matches. The germline gives CDR1 SNHLY, CDR2 FYNNEI. CDR3 protein: CASSGPTRGVAGASGVTQYF. In nucleotides, the CDR3 is TGTGCCAGCAGTGGGCCCACGCGAGGAGTAGCGGGGGCGTCCGGGGTGACCCAGTACTTC.

The chain is built from TRBV7-9 and TRBJ1-1; D is unclear. The length of the CDR3 is 12 residues. The germline V gene has CDR1 SEHNR and CDR2 FQNEAQ (reference sequence). Trimming removed 2 bases at V and 6 bases at J, with 7 bases between. CDR3 sequence (DNA): TGTGCCAGCAGCTTATTTGTGGCTGAAGCTTTCTTT. Amino acids: CASSLFVAEAFF.

The V call is TRBV19, the J call TRBJ1-5; D perhaps matches TRBD1 (6 bases). Trimming took off 5 bases at V and 4 bases at J, with 18 bases between the two ends. CDR1 and CDR2 (germline): LNHDA, SQIVND (reference sequence). This CDR3 is built from 16 residues. This CDR3 reads CASSPRGGGGNQPQHF. The DNA of the CDR3 is TGTGCCAGTAGTCCTAGGGGGGGAGGTGGTAATCAGCCCCAGCATTTT.

This clone was counted a single time. This chain uses TRBV4-2 with TRBJ1-4, with TRBD1 matching over 9 bases. The CDR3 runs 15 residues. With V trimmed by 1 base and J by 5 bases, 2 bases remained unmatched. CDR1 is LGHNA, CDR2 YNFKEQ, per germline. DNA for the CDR3: TGTGCCAGCAGCCAAGCCGGGACAGGGAATGAAAAACTGTTTTTT. This translates into CASSQAGTGNEKLFF.

V and J are TRBV19 and TRBJ2-6; 7 nucleotides line up with TRBD2. The germline gives CDR1 LNHDA, CDR2 SQIVND (reference sequence). After removal of 9 bases from V and 2 bases from J, the junction contained 16 bases not matched to a gene. The CDR3 covers 18 residues. The CDR3 loop reads CASIPGRGNQAGANVLTF. CDR3 nucleotide sequence: TGTGCCAGCATACCGGGGAGGGGAAATCAAGCTGGGGCCAACGTCCTGACTTTC.

This rearrangement joins TRBV6-2 or TRBV6-3 to TRBJ2-2; TRBD1 matches 8 bases. CDR1 and CDR2 from the germline V gene are MNHEY and SVGEGT. Trimming at V came to 4 bases and at J to 5 bases, leaving 3 bases not matched to a gene. The CDR3 totals 14 residues. The CDR3 nucleotides are TGTGCCAGCAGTTGGACAGGGAGGACCGGGGAGCTGTTTTTT. It translates to CASSWTGRTGELFF.

A few counts support this clone. The chain recombines TRBV11-2 with TRBJ1-2; perhaps TRBD1 as D (6 bases). V was shortened by 4 bases and J by 8 bases, with 8 bases between the two germline ends. Germline assignment: CDR1 SGHAT and CDR2 FQNNGV. The CDR3 has 11 residues. The CDR3 protein is CASSYRDGYTF. The CDR3, as DNA: TGTGCCAGCAGCTACAGGGACGGCTACACCTTC.

A word on this clone: This same CDR3 is encoded by further DNA sequences in the sample. This rearrangement joins TRBV5-1 to TRBJ2-7, with TRBD1 identical over 7 bases. The junction had 1 base not matched to a gene; V was cut back by 4 bases and J by 0 bases. This CDR3 has 13 residues. The V gene's germline CDR1 is SGHRS and CDR2 YFSETQ. The CDR3 protein is CASSQGVSYEQYF. Here the CDR3 DNA reads TGCGCCAGCAGCCAGGGGGTCTCCTACGAGCAGTACTTC. The full variable domain, its missing parts supplied by reference TRBV5-1 and TRBJ2-7, is KAGVTQTPRYLIKTRGQQVTLSCSPISGHRSVSWYQQTPGQGLQFLFEYFSETQRNKGNFPGRFSGRQFSNSRSEMNVSTLELGDSALYLCASSQGVSYEQYFGPGTRLTVT.

CDR3 sequence (DNA): TGTGCCAGTAGTATCACAGGTTCCCAAGAGACCCAGTACTTC. Protein product: CASSITGSQETQYF. The chain is built from TRBV19 and TRBJ2-5; D perhaps matches TRBD1 (5 bases). Germline CDR1 is LNHDA and CDR2 is SQIVND (reference sequence). There are 14 residues in the CDR3. Trimming shortened V by 3 bases and J by 1 base, and 9 bases separated the two germline ends.

This clone appeared once. This chain links TRBV2 with TRBJ2-5, with D perhaps being TRBD1 or TRBD2 (6 bases each). CDR1 and CDR2 from the germline V gene are SNHLY and FYNNEI. The CDR3 has 13 residues. The V end was cut by 7 bases, the J end by 4 bases, with 13 bases between. The CDR3 here is CASIPRGRETQYF. Here the CDR3 DNA reads TGTGCCAGCATCCCCCGGGGGCGAGAGACCCAGTACTTC.

The J gene is TRBJ2-3, the V gene TRBV4-3, with 7 bases identical to TRBD2. The junction had 4 bases not matched to a gene; V was cut back by 0 bases and J by 1 base. Germline CDR1 reads LGHNA; CDR2 reads YSLEER. The CDR3 sequence is 16 residues long. CDR3 nucleotide sequence: TGCGCCAGCAGCCAAGATCTGGCGGGGGGCACAGATACGCAGTATTTT. This translates into CASSQDLAGGTDTQYF.

This chain connects TRBV12-3 or TRBV12-4 to TRBJ2-3; 10 bases are shared with TRBD1. The CDR3 covers 13 residues. With 7 bases clipped from V and 4 bases from J, the junction kept 2 bases outside the gene matches. DNA of the CDR3: TGTGCCAGCAAAGGGACAGGGGCAGATACGCAGTATTTT. It specifies CASKGTGADTQYF.

The chain couples TRBV9 to TRBJ1-6; 10 nucleotides match TRBD1. Germline CDR1 is SGDLS and CDR2 is YYNGEE. The junction had 5 bases not matched to a gene; V was cut back by 5 bases and J by 0 bases. CDR3 length equals 17 residues. Here the CDR3 reads CASRGTGDSSYNSPLHF. The CDR3, as DNA: TGTGCCAGCAGGGGGACAGGGGATAGCTCCTATAATTCACCCCTCCACTTT. The variable domain in full, with the rest retrieved from reference TRBV9 and TRBJ1-6, is DSGVTQTPKHLITATGQRVTLRCSPRSGDLSVYWYQQSLDQGLQFLIQYYNGEERAKGNILERFSAQQFPDLHSELNLSSLELGDSALYFCASRGTGDSSYNSPLHFGNGTRLTVT.

The CDR3 reads CASTWGRGSSYEQYF. The DNA of the CDR3 is TGTGCCAGCACCTGGGGGAGGGGGTCCTCCTACGAGCAGTACTTC. V gene TRBV28 combines with J gene TRBJ2-7; TRBD2 is a possible D gene (7 bases). The CDR3 extends over 15 amino acids. Trimming shortened V by 7 bases and J by 0 bases, and 16 bases separated the two germline ends. The germline V gene encodes CDR1 MDHEN and CDR2 SYDVKM.

The rearrangement uses TRBV9 and TRBJ1-2; D not certain. Trimming took 1 base from V and 4 from J, leaving 17 bases between them. The CDR3 loop spans 16 amino acids. Per the germline V gene, CDR1 is SGDLS and CDR2 is YYNGEE. The CDR3: CASSVIPGGRIYGYTF. In nucleotides, the CDR3 is TGTGCCAGCAGCGTAATCCCGGGAGGGAGGATCTATGGCTACACCTTC.